Following are 15 T cell receptor beta chains from one sample sequenced in a study of human T cells and chemical hapten exposure. Time point given: patch test 1, 2 weeks after DPC sensitization. Treatment meaning: therapeutic diphenylcyclopropenone sensitization with weekly scalp DPC. TCRdb re-derived calls from the RACE reads in MiXCR, one entry per CDR3 protein. The data contain some 190,000 distinct CDR3 sequences, about a fifth of them singletons. The sequenced sample was whole blood, obtained in connection with sensitization to the hapten diphenylcyclopropenone (DPC). Every receptor here comes from a woman between 50 and 59 years old with alopecia areata. Some clones in this sample may be carry-over from other donors' samples.

This clonotype is judged medium-sized. The CDR3 sequence is CASSVRDRHNEQFF. The CDR3 DNA sequence: TGTGCCAGCAGCGTCCGGGACAGACACAATGAGCAGTTCTTC. The V and J genes are TRBV7-8 and TRBJ2-1; 7 positions match TRBD1. Germline loops: CDR1 SGHVS, CDR2 FQNEAQ. This CDR3 contains 14 residues. V shed 5 bases and J 5 bases; nucleotides not matched to a gene: 6. The complete variable domain, with remaining parts taken from reference TRBV7-8 and TRBJ2-1, reads GAGVSQSPRYKVAKRGQDVALRCDPISGHVSLFWYQQALGQGPEFLTYFQNEAQLDKSGLPSDRFFAERPEGSVSTLKIQRTQQEDSAVYLCASSVRDRHNEQFFGPGTRLTVL.

The V and J genes are TRBV10-3 and TRBJ2-2; D gene uncertain. V lost 6 bases and J 7 bases, leaving 6 bases between the germline ends. The length of the CDR3 is 11 residues. Germline V gene data show CDR1 as ENHRY and CDR2 as SYGVKD. The CDR3 reads CAISELGELFF. DNA of the CDR3: TGTGCCATCAGCGAACTCGGGGAGCTGTTTTTT.

This chain links TRBV7-2 with TRBJ2-7, with TRBD2 matching 13 bases. V gave up 0 bases and J gave up 7 bases; unmatched junction bases: 6. The CDR3 covers 16 residues. CDR1 SGHTA and CDR2 FQGNSA come from the germline V gene. CDR3 DNA: TGTGCCAGCAGCTTAGCGAGGACTAGCGGGAGCGGGGAGCAGTACTTC. This sequence encodes CASSLARTSGSGEQYF.

There are a few counts of this clonotype. The chain employs TRBV7-2 and TRBJ2-1, with 8 bases matching TRBD2. CDR3 length equals 15 residues. V dropped 4 bases and J dropped 8; count of bases not matched to a gene: 10. Germline V gene data show CDR1 as SGHTA and CDR2 as FQGNSA. CDR3 residues: CASSSRSGSRHEQFF. CDR3 nucleotide sequence: TGTGCCAGCAGCTCCAGAAGCGGGAGTCGCCATGAGCAGTTCTTC.

This clonotype was counted a single time. CDR3 in DNA: TGTGCCAGCAGTTACGTGACAGGGGGCACTGAAGCTTTCTTT. It is translated as CASSYVTGGTEAFF. V and J are TRBV6-5 and TRBJ1-1, with 9 nucleotides matching TRBD1. This CDR3 has 14 residues. The V gene end was trimmed by 2 bases and the J gene end by 4 bases; junction bases not matched to a gene: 2. From germline, CDR1 is MNHEY and CDR2 SVGAGI.

A few counts support this clonotype. The V gene is TRBV6-5, the J gene TRBJ1-2, with 7 bases lining up with TRBD1. J was trimmed by 8 bases and V by 6 bases; bases with no gene match: 6. CDR3 length: 12 residues. Looked up from germline, CDR1 is MNHEY and CDR2 is SVGAGI. This chain's CDR3 is CASRMDRSGYTF. CDR3 sequence (DNA): TGTGCCAGCAGGATGGACAGGAGCGGCTACACCTTC.

The sample holds a few counts of this clonotype. The gene calls are TRBV7-8 and TRBJ2-2; TRBD2 agrees at 8 bases. In germline, CDR1 is SGHVS, CDR2 FQNEAQ. The CDR3 runs to 19 residues. V gave up 9 bases and J gave up 5 bases; unmatched junction bases: 23. In DNA form, the CDR3 reads TGTGCCAGTCCCTCCGGAGCTGGCGGGACTAGGTGGGAGACCGGGGAGCTGTTTTTT. Translated: CASPSGAGGTRWETGELFF.

The chain is built from TRBV7-2 and TRBJ2-3; 10 bases are shared with TRBD2. V dropped 1 base and J dropped 3; count of bases not matched to a gene: 16. The CDR3 extends over 20 amino acids. The V gene's germline CDR1 is SGHTA and CDR2 FQGNSA. This CDR3 is CASSLVGLPRSGRTTDTQYF. The DNA of the CDR3 is TGTGCCAGCAGCTTAGTAGGACTACCTCGTAGCGGGAGGACGACAGATACGCAGTATTTT.

The V call is TRBV11-1, the J call TRBJ1-2; 7 nucleotides agree with TRBD1. CDR3 length equals 14 residues. The V segment lost 5 bases and the J segment 4 bases; nucleotides outside the gene matches: 7. Germline V gene data show CDR1 as SGHAT and CDR2 as FQDESV (reference sequence). CDR3 residues: CASSPGTVTYGYTF. Here the CDR3 DNA reads TGTGCCAGCAGCCCGGGGACAGTCACCTATGGCTACACCTTC. Supplemented by reference TRBV11-1 and TRBJ1-2, the full variable domain reads EAEVAQSPRYKITEKSQAVAFWCDPISGHATLYWYRQILGQGPELLVQFQDESVVDDSQLPKDRFSAERLKGVDSTLKIQPAELGDSAMYLCASSPGTVTYGYTFGSGTRLTVV.

There are a few counts of this clonotype. The CDR3 region has the DNA TGTGCCAGCAGCCCCGTGACTAGCGGGAGGGGGGAGAATGAGCAGTTCTTC. This translates into CASSPVTSGRGENEQFF. The J gene is TRBJ2-1, the V gene TRBV3-1, with 14 bases lining up with TRBD2. V shed 4 bases, J shed 7 bases, and the junction held 9 bases outside the gene matches. Germline V gives CDR1 LGHDT, CDR2 YNNKEL (reference sequence). This CDR3 has 17 residues.

This clonotype was detected ten times or more. The rearrangement joins TRBV5-6 to TRBJ1-1; perhaps TRBD1 as D (6 bases). The CDR3 has 14 amino acids. The germline V gene has CDR1 SGHDT and CDR2 YYEEEE. The V end was cut by 0 bases, the J end by 4 bases, with 10 bases between. CDR3 nucleotide sequence: TGTGCCAGCAGCTTGGTGTTAGGGGGCACTGAAGCTTTCTTT. Amino acids: CASSLVLGGTEAFF.

This clonotype came up once. This chain links TRBV12-3 or TRBV12-4 with TRBJ1-1; no firm D call. V was pared by 1 base and J by 2 bases, with 8 bases between. This CDR3 spans 14 amino acids. The DNA of the CDR3 is TGTGCCAGCAGTTTAGGCCTGATAAACACTGAAGCTTTCTTT. Its protein is CASSLGLINTEAFF.

The V and J genes are TRBV20-1 and TRBJ1-6, with 7 nucleotides matching TRBD1. J gave up 7 bases and V 4 bases, and 4 bases lay outside the gene matches. Germline V gene sequence: CDR1 DFQATT, CDR2 SNEGSKA (reference sequence). CDR3 length: 13 amino acids. The CDR3 DNA follows: TGCAGTGCTACCGGGACAGCGAATTCACCCCTCCACTTT. Translation: CSATGTANSPLHF.

This clonotype was detected ten times or more. The rearrangement uses TRBV2 and TRBJ2-7, with TRBD1 matching 7 bases. The CDR3 has 14 residues. Germline-derived CDR1 and CDR2 are SNHLY and FYNNEI. The trim removed 8 bases at V and 0 bases at J, leaving 7 bases unmatched. CDR3 amino acids: CASVMTGPSYEQYF. CDR3 nucleotide sequence: TGTGCCAGCGTGATGACAGGGCCCTCCTACGAGCAGTACTTC.

J is TRBJ1-4 and V is TRBV20-1; possible D gene TRBD1, 5 bases. The CDR3 is 14 residues long. V was trimmed by 0 bases and J by 8 bases, leaving 13 bases between them. In germline, CDR1 is DFQATT, CDR2 SNEGSKA (reference sequence). The CDR3 protein is CSARDFGQQEKLFF. CDR3 nucleotide sequence: TGCAGTGCTAGAGATTTCGGACAACAGGAAAAACTGTTTTTT.